These T cell receptor beta chains were read from a single sample in a study of CD8 T cells in Susac syndrome. TCRdb reanalysed the immunoSEQ multiplex PCR reads using MiXCR and keeps one entry per CDR3 protein. This table holds approximately 190,000 distinct CDR3 sequences, more than 85% found once. Sequenced material: CD8+ T cells from PBMCs. These receptors were taken from a human donor with Susac syndrome. The CDR3 runs from the conserved cysteine through the conserved F or W. The D gene is left open where the match is weak. Only part of the rows carry a size: once, few, many, or a class if the clone is expanded.

clone_size: -; v_call: TRBV20-1; j_call: TRBJ1-1; cdr3_length: 14; d_call: -; cdr3_aa: CSARDRFQGTEAFF; cdr3_nt: TGCAGTGCTAGAGATCGGTTTCAGGGAACTGAAGCTTTCTTT
clone_size: -; v_call: TRBV11-2; j_call: TRBJ2-1; cdr3_length: 15; d_call: TRBD2; cdr3_aa: CASSLDPSGRGEQFF; cdr3_nt: TGTGCCAGCAGCTTAGATCCGAGCGGGAGAGGTGAGCAGTTCTTC
clone_size: -; v_call: TRBV5-1; j_call: TRBJ2-7; cdr3_length: 16; d_call: TRBD1; cdr3_aa: CASSLAPGTGSYEQYF; cdr3_nt: TGCGCCAGCAGCTTGGCCCCCGGGACAGGGTCCTACGAGCAGTACTTC
clone_size: -; v_call: TRBV27; j_call: TRBJ1-1; cdr3_length: 14; d_call: -; cdr3_aa: CASSLGDSGTEAFF; cdr3_nt: TGTGCCAGCAGTTTAGGGGACTCGGGCACTGAAGCTTTCTTT
clone_size: -; v_call: TRBV6-5; j_call: TRBJ1-1; cdr3_length: 19; d_call: -; cdr3_aa: CASSYGGEAMGGKNTEAFF; cdr3_nt: TGTGCCAGCAGTTACGGCGGGGAGGCGATGGGGGGTAAGAACACTGAAGCTTTCTTT
clone_size: -; v_call: TRBV6-2/TRBV6-3; j_call: TRBJ1-2; cdr3_length: 11; d_call: -; cdr3_aa: CASSYPEGYTF; cdr3_nt: TGTGCCAGCAGTTACCCCGAGGGCTACACCTTC
clone_size: -; v_call: TRBV6-1; j_call: TRBJ2-1; cdr3_length: 15; d_call: -; cdr3_aa: CASSVRDGFGFEQFF; cdr3_nt: TGTGCCAGCAGTGTTAGGGATGGGTTCGGGTTTGAGCAGTTCTTC
clone_size: -; v_call: TRBV15; j_call: TRBJ2-7; cdr3_length: 15; d_call: -; cdr3_aa: CATSRGGGDGYEQYF; cdr3_nt: TGTGCCACCAGCAGAGGAGGAGGGGATGGATACGAGCAGTACTTC
clone_size: -; v_call: TRBV20-1; j_call: TRBJ2-1; cdr3_length: 12; d_call: -; cdr3_aa: CSGNSPYNEQFF; cdr3_nt: TGCAGTGGAAATAGCCCCTACAATGAGCAGTTCTTC
clone_size: -; v_call: TRBV15; j_call: TRBJ2-1; cdr3_length: 13; d_call: -; cdr3_aa: CATSRTTINEQFF; cdr3_nt: TGTGCCACCAGCAGAACGACCATCAATGAGCAGTTCTTC
clone_size: -; v_call: TRBV27; j_call: TRBJ1-5; cdr3_length: 14; d_call: TRBD1; cdr3_aa: CASSLTGSNQPQHF; cdr3_nt: TGTGCCAGCAGTTTGACAGGGTCGAATCAGCCCCAGCATTTT
clone_size: -; v_call: TRBV12-5; j_call: TRBJ2-7; cdr3_length: 13; d_call: TRBD1; cdr3_aa: CASGGQGLYEQYF; cdr3_nt: TGTGCTAGTGGTGGACAGGGACTTTACGAGCAGTACTTC
clone_size: -; v_call: TRBV27; j_call: TRBJ2-7; cdr3_length: 11; d_call: -; cdr3_aa: CASTFGHEQYF; cdr3_nt: TGTGCCAGCACCTTCGGTCACGAGCAGTACTTC
clone_size: -; v_call: TRBV13; j_call: TRBJ2-3; cdr3_length: 17; d_call: TRBD2; cdr3_aa: CASSPGLAGVLTDTQYF; cdr3_nt: TGTGCCAGCAGCCCGGGACTAGCGGGAGTTCTAACAGATACGCAGTATTTT
clone_size: once; v_call: TRBV9; j_call: TRBJ2-7; cdr3_length: 12; d_call: -; cdr3_aa: CASSAGDREQYF; cdr3_nt: TGTGCCAGCAGCGCGGGCGATCGGGAGCAGTACTTC
clone_size: -; v_call: TRBV5-1; j_call: TRBJ2-3; cdr3_length: 15; d_call: -; cdr3_aa: CASSSDGIYTDTQYF; cdr3_nt: TGCGCCAGCAGCTCTGACGGGATATACACAGATACGCAGTATTTT
clone_size: -; v_call: TRBV6-2/TRBV6-3; j_call: TRBJ2-5; cdr3_length: 14; d_call: -; cdr3_aa: CASSYVQFQETQYF; cdr3_nt: TGTGCCAGCAGTTACGTACAGTTCCAAGAGACCCAGTACTTC
clone_size: -; v_call: TRBV29-1; j_call: TRBJ2-1; cdr3_length: 13; d_call: -; cdr3_aa: CSVDAAGRGEQFF; cdr3_nt: TGCAGCGTTGACGCGGCGGGAAGGGGTGAGCAGTTCTTC
clone_size: -; v_call: TRBV6-6; j_call: TRBJ1-5; cdr3_length: 14; d_call: -; cdr3_aa: CASSDKTSNQPQHF; cdr3_nt: TGTGCCAGTTCGGACAAGACAAGCAATCAGCCCCAGCATTTT
clone_size: once; v_call: TRBV7-9; j_call: TRBJ2-7; cdr3_length: 19; d_call: TRBD1; cdr3_aa: CASSLEFTGEGQRSYEQYF; cdr3_nt: TGTGCCAGCAGCTTAGAGTTTACGGGTGAGGGACAGCGCTCCTACGAGCAGTACTTC
clone_size: -; v_call: TRBV30; j_call: TRBJ1-4; cdr3_length: 14; d_call: TRBD1; cdr3_aa: CAFDSVGGNEKLFF; cdr3_nt: TGTGCTTTTGACTCGGTAGGGGGCAATGAAAAACTGTTTTTT
clone_size: -; v_call: TRBV6-5; j_call: TRBJ1-1; cdr3_length: 12; d_call: -; cdr3_aa: CASRDRGQGAFF; cdr3_nt: TGTGCCAGCAGAGACCGGGGACAAGGAGCTTTCTTT
clone_size: -; v_call: TRBV4-1; j_call: TRBJ2-1; cdr3_length: 13; d_call: -; cdr3_aa: CASSQRFYNEQFF; cdr3_nt: TGCGCCAGCAGCCAACGGTTTTACAATGAGCAGTTCTTC
clone_size: -; v_call: TRBV3-1; j_call: TRBJ1-1; cdr3_length: 14; d_call: TRBD1; cdr3_aa: CASSQGGTGIEAFF; cdr3_nt: TGTGCCAGCAGCCAAGGCGGGACAGGAATTGAAGCTTTCTTT
clone_size: -; v_call: TRBV20-1; j_call: TRBJ2-5; cdr3_length: 15; d_call: -; cdr3_aa: CSARDFSQGGETQYF; cdr3_nt: TGCAGTGCTAGAGATTTCAGCCAGGGCGGGGAGACCCAGTACTTC
clone_size: -; v_call: TRBV27; j_call: TRBJ1-2; cdr3_length: 12; d_call: TRBD1; cdr3_aa: CASSLQGGGYTF; cdr3_nt: TGTGCCAGCAGTTTACAGGGGGGGGGCTACACCTTC